This TCR beta chain was sequenced during a study of OX40 agonist ivuxolimab in advanced cancers. Study at large: The study enrolled dose-escalation patients with hepatocellular carcinoma, melanoma, renal cell or head and neck cancer.

Germline V gene sequence: CDR1 SSHAT, CDR2 FNYEAQ (reference sequence). The junction had 9 bases not matched to a gene; V was cut back by 5 bases and J by 4 bases. This CDR3 spans 15 amino acids. For this clone: Antigen: not known.

Study-level results: Compared with CD4+, CD8+ T cells on average had more expanded clones.

TCRdb's copy holds only in-frame clones and misses some; the assay was immunoSEQ multiplex PCR. The table lists under 85,000 clones, 85% to 90% of them singletons. Blood was sampled at baseline, cycle 4 day 1, and cycle 7 day 1. The chain recombines TRBV7-7 with TRBJ2-7, with 9 positions matching TRBD1. This TCR was recovered from an adult with an advanced solid tumor such as melanoma, head and neck, liver or kidney cancer. Sequencing used CD4+ or CD8+ T cells sorted from blood, obtained in a trial of the OX40 agonist ivuxolimab. The DNA for the CDR3 is TGTGCCAGCAGCCCGCGACAGGGGGGTTTTTACGAGCAGTACTTC. Translating it yields CASSPRQGGFYEQYF.